This entry is about one TCR beta chain. This sample is part of a study of T cell responses to AZD1222 COVID-19 vaccine. TCRdb's copy holds only in-frame clones and misses some; the assay was immunoSEQ multiplex PCR. Of under 200,000 clones in the sample, roughly 90% are singletons; the top ten hold around 6%. This CDR3 has 12 residues. Unmatched junction bases numbered 0, after V lost 3 bases and J lost 3 bases. Germline CDR1 and CDR2: SGHRS and YFSETQ. The rearrangement joins TRBV5-1 to TRBJ2-7, with 7 bases aligning to TRBD1. This clonotype originated in an adult in good health. The specimen was peripheral blood, collected on day 0 of AZD1222 vaccination. Written as DNA, the CDR3 is TGCGCCAGCAGCTCAGGGGGCTACGAGCAGTACTTC. Translation: CASSSGGYEQYF.